The source of this T cell receptor beta chain is a study of cytomegalovirus exposure and HLA in healthy donors. The CDR3 has 14 residues. Germline V CDR1 and CDR2: SGHRS, YFSETQ. V lost 0 bases, J lost 12 bases, and 11 bases stayed unmatched. Measured with immunoSEQ multiplex PCR; TCRdb has only the in-frame clones, and not every one. The sample records fewer than 150,000 clones, roughly nine tenths being singletons. The sequenced material came from PBMCs. The source is a man aged 18 to 29 in good health and CMV-seropositive. V usage is TRBV5-1 and J usage is TRBJ2-7; 8 nucleotides match TRBD1. The chain's CDR3 is CASSLEGRGRSLYF. CDR3 nucleotide sequence: TGCGCCAGCAGCTTGGAGGGCAGGGGGCGATCCCTGTACTTC. The complete variable domain, with remaining parts taken from reference TRBV5-1 and TRBJ2-7, reads KAGVTQTPRYLIKTRGQQVTLSCSPISGHRSVSWYQQTPGQGLQFLFEYFSETQRNKGNFPGRFSGRQFSNSRSEMNVSTLELGDSALYLCASSLEGRGRSLYFGPGTRLTVT.